The next 16 T cell receptor beta chains were all read from a single sample in a study of breast tumors, draining lymph nodes, adjacent tissues. TCRdb independently ran MiXCR on the multiplex PCR reads; one entry per CDR3 protein. The sample yields about 220,000 distinct CDR3 sequences, roughly a third seen once. Samples came from axillary lymph nodes draining the breast cancer. The sample consisted of axillary lymph node tissue. These receptors came from a female donor with breast cancer. Some clones in this sample may be carry-over from other donors' samples.

In its sample, this clonotype was seen many times. V and J are TRBV20-1 and TRBJ2-1, with 9 bases matching TRBD2. The CDR3 is 15 amino acids. Per the germline V gene, CDR1 is DFQATT and CDR2 is SNEGSKA (reference sequence). V trimming: 5 bases; J trimming: 2 bases; junction bases outside the gene matches: 7. CDR3 sequence reads: CSAEPLAGPYNEQFF. DNA of the CDR3: TGCAGTGCTGAACCTCTAGCGGGACCCTACAATGAGCAGTTCTTC.

This clonotype was seen at least ten times. CDR3 DNA: TGTGCCTCCGAGGAGGGACGCTCTTCACCCCTCCACTTT. Encoded protein: CASEEGRSSPLHF. The gene calls are TRBV30 and TRBJ1-6; tentative D call: TRBD1 (5 bases). Germline loops: CDR1 GTSNPN, CDR2 SVGIG (reference sequence). Trimming removed 7 bases at V and 9 bases at J, with 16 bases between. There are 13 residues in the CDR3. Full variable domain (outside the CDR3, taken from reference TRBV30 and TRBJ1-6): SQTIHQWPATLVQPVGSPLSLECTVEGTSNPNLYWYRQAAGRGLQLLFYSVGIGQISSEVPQNLSASRPQDRQFILSSKKLLLSDSGFYLCASEEGRSSPLHFGNGTRLTVT.

This clonotype was recorded many times. The genes are TRBV4-1 and TRBJ1-2; tentatively, D is TRBD1 (6 bases). The germline V and J ends were trimmed by 0 bases and 4 bases, with 12 bases remaining between them. Germline assignment: CDR1 MGHRA and CDR2 YSYEKL. This CDR3 spans 15 amino acids. CDR3 in DNA: TGCGCCAGCAGCCAAGAGAGGCAGGGGATCTATGGCTACACCTTC. Protein sequence: CASSQERQGIYGYTF.

DNA for the CDR3: TGCGCCAGCAGCTTGTCCGGGACAGGGAGAGGCTATGGCTACACCTTC. Its protein product is CASSLSGTGRGYGYTF. The chain joins TRBV5-1 to TRBJ1-2; TRBD1 agrees at 9 bases. The CDR3 contains 16 residues. Germline assignment: CDR1 SGHRS and CDR2 YFSETQ. J lost 4 bases, V lost 1 base, and 8 bases had no gene match.

This clonotype appeared many times. The chain links TRBV11-2 to TRBJ2-7; D perhaps matches TRBD1 (6 bases). CDR1 and CDR2 (germline): SGHAT, FQNNGV. This CDR3 has 17 amino acids. Deletions cut 5 bases from V and 0 bases from J, with 20 bases between. The CDR3 reads CASSTLATGILSYEQYF. The CDR3 bases are TGTGCCAGCAGCACTCTGGCAACAGGGATCCTCTCCTACGAGCAGTACTTC.

Many counts were recorded for this clonotype. The CDR3 DNA reads TGTGCCAGCAGTGCGGAAGGGGGAAATGAAAAACTGTTTTTT. Protein sequence: CASSAEGGNEKLFF. The chain is built from TRBV2 and TRBJ1-4, with D perhaps matching TRBD1 (6 bases). V was pared by 4 bases and J by 5 bases, with 11 bases between. This CDR3 contains 14 residues. Germline V gene data show CDR1 as SNHLY and CDR2 as FYNNEI.

The chain combines TRBV6-1 with TRBJ2-7, with a weak D call TRBD2 (6 bases). This CDR3 has 12 residues. V was cut by 2 bases and J by 7 bases, with 9 bases left in between. CDR1 MNHNS and CDR2 SASEGT come from the germline V gene. CDR3 loop: CASSEYREEQYF. The CDR3 coding sequence is TGTGCCAGCAGTGAATATCGGGAGGAGCAGTACTTC.

Remarks on this clonotype: It may be a read error: a sequence one base away is much more abundant. The CDR3, as DNA: TGTGCCGGCAGTTTACCGAGGGACAAGAGGTATAATGAGCAGTTCTTC. This encodes CAGSLPRDKRYNEQFF. This chain links TRBV12-3 or TRBV12-4 with TRBJ2-1; maybe TRBD1 (6 bases). CDR3 length equals 16 residues.

V gene TRBV10-3 combines with J gene TRBJ2-1; 9 nucleotides align to TRBD1. CDR3 length: 14 residues. V lost 6 bases and J lost 4; bases outside the gene matches: 4. Germline CDR1 and CDR2: ENHRY and SYGVKD. Here the CDR3 reads CAISDRGTYNEQFF. CDR3 DNA sequence: TGTGCCATCAGCGACAGGGGGACTTACAATGAGCAGTTCTTC.

The table lists this clonotype with many counts. The chain combines TRBV30 with TRBJ1-6; 7 bases match TRBD1. Germline-derived CDR1 and CDR2 are GTSNPN and SVGIG (reference sequence). The CDR3 contains 15 residues. V trimming: 5 bases; J trimming: 7 bases; junction bases outside the gene matches: 11. CDR3 coding DNA: TGTGCCTGGGACAGGGTCTCCGCTAGGAATTCACCCCTCCACTTT. It codes for CAWDRVSARNSPLHF.

The chain recombines TRBV20-1 with TRBJ2-7; 13 bases map to TRBD2. CDR1 is DFQATT and CDR2 is SNEGSKA in the germline V gene (reference sequence). The V segment lost 0 bases and the J segment 3 bases; nucleotides outside the gene matches: 2. This CDR3 has 15 amino acids. The CDR3 coding sequence is TGCAGTGCTAGAGAAACTAGCGGGGGGGGCTACGAGCAGTACGTC. It translates to CSARETSGGGYEQYV.

This clonotype was detected many times. This rearrangement joins TRBV7-8 to TRBJ1-2; D may be TRBD1 (5 bases). V lost 1 base and J 4 bases, leaving 7 bases between the germline ends. The CDR3 has 13 residues. The V gene's germline CDR1 is SGHVS and CDR2 FQNEAQ. The CDR3 protein is CASSLGGVYGYTF. CDR3 in DNA: TGTGCCAGCAGCTTAGGAGGGGTCTATGGCTACACCTTC. The variable domain in full, completed from reference TRBV7-8 and TRBJ1-2, reads GAGVSQSPRYKVAKRGQDVALRCDPISGHVSLFWYQQALGQGPEFLTYFQNEAQLDKSGLPSDRFFAERPEGSVSTLKIQRTQQEDSAVYLCASSLGGVYGYTFGSGTRLTVV.

The chain has TRBV5-1 and TRBJ2-2, with D perhaps TRBD1 (5 bases). In germline, CDR1 is SGHRS, CDR2 YFSETQ. V lost 0 bases and J lost 2, with 17 bases in between. The CDR3 has 18 amino acids. CDR3 nucleotides: TGCGCCAGCAGCTTGGTCGGGTCCTCGACAGCCAACACCGGGGAGCTGTTTTTT. Its protein product is CASSLVGSSTANTGELFF.

In this sample, this clonotype turned up many times. This chain uses TRBV15 with TRBJ2-1, with TRBD2 matching 7 bases. Germline lookup yields CDR1 LNHNV and CDR2 YYDKDF (reference sequence). Losses at the gene ends were 6 bases for V and 0 bases for J; bases not matched to a gene: 5. The CDR3 extends over 15 amino acids. This chain's CDR3 is CATRAGLSSYNEQFF. The CDR3 nucleotides are TGTGCCACCAGAGCGGGACTAAGCTCCTACAATGAGCAGTTCTTC.

The rearrangement links TRBV18 to TRBJ2-1; a possible D gene is TRBD2 (6 bases). V lost 3 bases, J lost 8 bases, and 17 bases lay in between. From germline, CDR1 is KGHSH and CDR2 LQKENI. This CDR3 spans 15 amino acids. In DNA form, the CDR3 reads TGTGCCAGCTCACCGCTCGGGACTTCGGGCGATGAGCAGTTCTTC. This encodes CASSPLGTSGDEQFF.

The table lists this clonotype with many counts. CDR3 bases: TGTGCCAGCAGCTTGTGGCTAGCGGGGACGGGGGAGACCCAGTACTTC. Its protein product is CASSLWLAGTGETQYF. The gene calls are TRBV5-6 and TRBJ2-5, with 9 positions matching TRBD2. The CDR3 contains 16 residues. Germline values: CDR1 SGHDT, CDR2 YYEEEE. V trimming: 1 base; J trimming: 5 bases; junction bases outside the gene matches: 9. The whole variable domain, remainder taken from reference TRBV5-6 and TRBJ2-5, is DAGVTQSPTHLIKTRGQQVTLRCSPKSGHDTVSWYQQALGQGPQFIFQYYEEEERQRGNFPDRFSGHQFPNYSSELNVNALLLGDSALYLCASSLWLAGTGETQYFGPGTRLLVL.